This T cell receptor (beta chain) was documented in a study of T-cell reconstitution after alpha-beta-depleted transplantation in children. This clonotype was seen repeatedly, ten times or more. Antigen: not known. Unique molecular identifiers were used to barcode this TCRbeta library. MiXCR was run by TCRdb on the PCR reads, yielding one entry per CDR3 protein. Of some 450,000 distinct CDR3 sequences listed, around 46% are singletons. The germline V gene encodes CDR1 MNHNS and CDR2 SASEGT. The CDR3 covers 14 residues. The V end was cut by 3 bases, the J end by 4 bases, with 9 bases between. Study conclusions and caveats: The main origin of T-cell counts and diversity one year after transplant was newly produced T cells.

The V gene is TRBV6-1, the J gene TRBJ1-4; possibly TRBD1 for D (6 bases). The sample in question was PBMCs, obtained before TCRalphabeta/CD19-depleted stem cell transplant. This sequence was found in a girl aged 2 to 10 with aplastic anemia, due to receive a stem cell transplant. The CDR3 sequence: CASSERGHNEKLFF. The CDR3 nucleotides are TGTGCCAGCAGTGAGCGGGGACATAATGAAAAACTGTTTTTT.